Shown below are 27 T cell receptor beta chains from a single sample sequenced in a study of T cells after yellow fever vaccination. TCRdb fed the 5' RACE reads into MiXCR, producing one record per CDR3 protein. The sample gives fewer than 150,000 distinct CDR3 sequences, roughly 8% of which show up once; less than 0.95% is in the top ten. The sequences come from CD4+ T cells sorted from PBMCs, collected 5 days after the yellow fever booster vaccination. These receptors all stem from a man between 25 and 39 years old who received the YFV17D yellow fever vaccine.

This clonotype occurred many times. CDR3 region: CASSSRSGTAHSVQYF. DNA of the CDR3: TGTGCCAGCAGCTCCAGGTCCGGGACAGCCCACTCGGTGCAGTACTTC. V and J are TRBV7-2 and TRBJ2-7, with 7 positions matching TRBD1. The CDR3 runs 16 residues. The germline V gene has CDR1 SGHTA and CDR2 FQGNSA. Trimming at V came to 4 bases and at J to 9 bases, leaving 18 bases not matched to a gene.

This clonotype showed up many times. This chain links TRBV7-2 with TRBJ2-1; the D gene could be TRBD1 or TRBD2 (5 bases each). The germline V and J ends were trimmed by 5 bases and 7 bases, with 12 bases remaining between them. Germline-derived CDR1 and CDR2 are SGHTA and FQGNSA. CDR3 length equals 13 residues. The CDR3 spells CASSPGPKNEQFF. The CDR3 bases are TGTGCCAGCAGCCCGGGGCCTAAGAATGAGCAGTTCTTC.

The table lists this clonotype with many counts. V usage is TRBV7-3 and J usage is TRBJ1-1; D unclear. The CDR3 runs to 13 residues. The V and J ends lost 3 bases and 0 bases respectively, with 5 bases between them. CDR1 and CDR2 (germline): SGHTA, FQGTGA. The CDR3 loop reads CASSLDLNTEAFF. In nucleotides, the CDR3 is TGTGCCAGCAGCTTGGACTTGAACACTGAAGCTTTCTTT.

This clonotype has at least ten counts. This chain links TRBV3-1 with TRBJ2-5, with D possibly being TRBD1 (5 bases). Trimming took 2 bases from V and 2 from J, leaving 12 bases between them. Germline assignment: CDR1 LGHDT and CDR2 YNNKEL (reference sequence). CDR3 length equals 15 residues. The CDR3, as DNA: TGTGCCAGCAGCCAATCCGGACACCCTCAAGAGACCCAGTACTTC. Translating gives CASSQSGHPQETQYF.

In regard to this clonotype: This could be a read error, since a much larger clone is one nucleotide away. The V call is TRBV20-1, the J call TRBJ2-2; D gene unclear. CDR3 size: 14 residues. CDR1 DFQATT and CDR2 SNEGSKA come from the germline V gene (reference sequence). In DNA form, the CDR3 reads TGCAGTGCTACACTAACAGAGAACATCGGGGAGCTGTTTTTT. Amino acid sequence: CSATLTENIGELFF.

This clonotype turned up a few times. The V call is TRBV6-2 or TRBV6-3, the J call TRBJ2-2; 11 nucleotides align to TRBD2. The germline V gene has CDR1 MNHEY and CDR2 SVGEGT. CDR3 length: 17 residues. Trimming at V came to 4 bases and at J to 0 bases, leaving 4 bases not matched to a gene. Here the CDR3 reads CASSSLTSGTNTGELFF. For the CDR3, the DNA is TGTGCCAGCAGTTCCCTGACTAGCGGGACGAACACCGGGGAGCTGTTTTTT.

V usage is TRBV5-4 and J usage is TRBJ2-3, with D possibly matching TRBD1 (5 bases). Germline V gene data show CDR1 as SGHNT and CDR2 as YYREEE (reference sequence). CDR3 length: 15 residues. Trimming removed 3 bases at V and 4 bases at J, with 15 bases between. The CDR3 DNA sequence: TGTGCCAGCAGCTCATCGACAGTCTTGGCAGATACGCAGTATTTT. Its protein is CASSSSTVLADTQYF.

Ten or more counts support this clonotype. The CDR3 DNA reads TGTGCCAGCCCTTTAGCGGGAGATGTTTCCACCTCCTACGAGCAGTACTTC. This sequence encodes CASPLAGDVSTSYEQYF. The chain joins TRBV6-5 to TRBJ2-7; 9 nucleotides line up with TRBD2. Germline lookup yields CDR1 MNHEY and CDR2 SVGAGI. The J segment lost 0 bases and the V segment lost 8 bases, leaving 14 bases of the junction unmatched. The CDR3 length is 17 residues.

This clonotype was seen repeatedly, ten times or more. The chain recombines TRBV6-6 with TRBJ1-2; D ambiguous. Trimming took 6 bases from V and 8 from J, leaving 13 bases between them. This CDR3 is 12 amino acids long. Per germline, CDR1 MNHNY and CDR2 SVGAGI (reference sequence). CDR3 nucleotides: TGTGCCAGCAGGACCACTAATGAAGGCTACACCTTC. Protein: CASRTTNEGYTF.

This clonotype was recorded many times. The chain joins TRBV7-2 to TRBJ2-5; 8 bases map to TRBD2. From germline, CDR1 is SGHTA and CDR2 FQGNSA. Trimming at V came to 6 bases and at J to 4 bases, leaving 7 bases not matched to a gene. The CDR3 spans 14 residues. The CDR3 reads CASSFREGGETQYF. In DNA form, the CDR3 reads TGTGCCAGCAGTTTCCGGGAGGGCGGAGAGACCCAGTACTTC.

In this sample, this clonotype turned up many times. The chain couples TRBV5-1 to TRBJ2-3; 8 bases match TRBD2. The CDR3 contains 15 residues. The trim removed 0 bases at V and 5 bases at J, leaving 5 bases unmatched. The germline V gene has CDR1 SGHRS and CDR2 YFSETQ. CDR3 nucleotides: TGCGCCAGCAGCTTGGATAGGCGGGAGGTAGATACGCAGTATTTT. As protein: CASSLDRREVDTQYF.

This clonotype was observed many times. V usage is TRBV20-1 and J usage is TRBJ1-4; D gene ambiguous. V was cut by 6 bases and J by 5 bases, with 7 bases left in between. Per the germline V gene, CDR1 is DFQATT and CDR2 is SNEGSKA (reference sequence). This CDR3 is built from 11 residues. The CDR3 here is CSAQENEKLFF. The CDR3 bases are TGCAGTGCCCAGGAAAATGAAAAACTGTTTTTT.

This clonotype showed up many times. The chain recombines TRBV12-3 or TRBV12-4 with TRBJ2-5; D perhaps matches TRBD2 (5 bases). Trimming shortened V by 3 bases and J by 7 bases, and 12 bases separated the two germline ends. The CDR3 has 13 amino acids. The CDR3 nucleotides read TGTGCCAGCAGTTTGGGTAGCGTGGCGACCCAGTACTTC. It yields the protein CASSLGSVATQYF.

Many counts were recorded for this clonotype. This chain links TRBV3-1 with TRBJ2-7; no definite D call. There are 12 residues in the CDR3. Germline CDR1 reads LGHDT; CDR2 reads YNNKEL (reference sequence). Between the trimmed V and J ends, which lost 3 bases and 3 bases, there was a span of 6 bases. The CDR3 DNA reads TGTGCCAGCAGCCAGTCGGTCTACGAGCAGTACTTC. Its translation: CASSQSVYEQYF.

Ten or more counts support this clonotype. The chain uses TRBV15 and TRBJ2-4; the D gene could be TRBD1 or TRBD2 (5 bases each). The CDR3 extends over 16 amino acids. Germline V lookup: CDR1 LNHNV, CDR2 YYDKDF (reference sequence). V gave up 3 bases and J gave up 2 bases, with 14 bases separating them. This CDR3 reads CATSRDGAETKNIQYF. The CDR3 nucleotides read TGTGCCACCAGCAGGGACGGGGCGGAAACCAAAAACATTCAGTACTTC.

By sample share, this clonotype is medium-sized. V gene TRBV29-1 combines with J gene TRBJ2-7; D remains ambiguous. Germline lookup yields CDR1 SQVTM and CDR2 ANQGSEA. V gave up 0 bases and J gave up 6 bases, with 12 bases separating them. The CDR3 is 13 amino acids. CDR3 amino acids: CSVEDPRWREQYF. CDR3 nucleotide sequence: TGCAGCGTTGAAGATCCTAGGTGGCGCGAGCAGTACTTC.

This chain uses TRBV20-1 with TRBJ2-3; D tentatively fits TRBD1 or TRBD2 (5 bases each). V lost 6 bases to trimming and J lost 5 bases, with 30 bases between them. The germline V gene has CDR1 DFQATT and CDR2 SNEGSKA (reference sequence). The CDR3 runs to 18 residues. In DNA form, the CDR3 reads TGCAGTGCCCCTGCTCCAGACTTAGAAAAGGGGCGGGTAGATACGCAGTATTTT. Residues: CSAPAPDLEKGRVDTQYF.

This clonotype was counted many times. The rearrangement joins TRBV5-1 to TRBJ2-3, with 10 bases aligning to TRBD2. Germline V lookup: CDR1 SGHRS, CDR2 YFSETQ. The CDR3 has 17 amino acids. J lost 2 bases, V lost 0 bases, and 6 bases had no gene match. The CDR3 nucleotides are TGCGCCAGCAGCTTGGAAGTACTAGCGGGGACCACAGATACGCAGTATTTT. It is translated as CASSLEVLAGTTDTQYF. Complete variable domain (other parts from reference TRBV5-1 and TRBJ2-3): KAGVTQTPRYLIKTRGQQVTLSCSPISGHRSVSWYQQTPGQGLQFLFEYFSETQRNKGNFPGRFSGRQFSNSRSEMNVSTLELGDSALYLCASSLEVLAGTTDTQYFGPGTRLTVL.

The chain employs TRBV3-1 and TRBJ2-1; TRBD2 is a possible D gene (6 bases). Trimming pared 1 base from V and 3 bases from J, leaving 19 bases between. The CDR3 runs to 18 residues. Germline assignment: CDR1 LGHDT and CDR2 YNNKEL (reference sequence). The CDR3 coding sequence is TGTGCCAGCAGCCAAGCCGGGAGCGAACTACGGTTCTACAATGAGCAGTTCTTC. This codes for CASSQAGSELRFYNEQFF.

In this sample, this clonotype turned up many times. The chain joins TRBV7-2 to TRBJ1-2; tentatively, D is TRBD1 (5 bases). Germline values: CDR1 SGHTA, CDR2 FQGNSA. The CDR3 is 15 amino acids. With 4 bases removed from V and 2 bases from J, the gap between germline ends came to 14 bases. The CDR3 region is CASSSAASGNYGYTF. The CDR3 DNA follows: TGTGCCAGCAGCTCAGCCGCTTCAGGGAACTATGGCTACACCTTC.

This clonotype was counted at least ten times. J is TRBJ2-7 and V is TRBV6-5; 8 bases line up with TRBD2. This CDR3 is 15 amino acids long. Losses at the gene ends were 4 bases for V and 6 bases for J; bases not matched to a gene: 11. Germline assignment: CDR1 MNHEY and CDR2 SVGAGI. CDR3 DNA sequence: TGTGCCAGCAGTTCTACGGGAGCGGGAGTTAGCGAGCAGTACTTC. This sequence encodes CASSSTGAGVSEQYF.

This clonotype was counted at least ten times. The chain has TRBV7-9 and TRBJ2-1, with 8 bases aligning to TRBD2. The V gene's germline CDR1 is SEHNR and CDR2 FQNEAQ (reference sequence). The V segment lost 5 bases and the J segment 5 bases; nucleotides outside the gene matches: 8. The CDR3 runs to 15 residues. CDR3 amino acids: CASSQRESLDNEQFF. The CDR3 DNA is TGTGCCAGCAGCCAGCGGGAGAGCCTAGACAATGAGCAGTTCTTC.

As regards this clonotype: A clone one base away is much larger, so this may be a read error. The gene calls are TRBV7-8 and TRBJ1-5; TRBD1 agrees at 9 bases. CDR1 and CDR2 from the germline V gene are SGHVS and FQNEAQ. The CDR3 sequence is 17 residues long. Trimming at V came to 4 bases and at J to 7 bases, leaving 14 bases not matched to a gene. CDR3 in DNA: TGTGCCAGCAGCTGGTCCCGGGGACAGGGAGGGAAACAGCCCCAGCATTTT. Amino acid sequence: CASSWSRGQGGKQPQHF.

In its sample, this clonotype was seen many times. The V call is TRBV7-8, the J call TRBJ2-2, with D maybe TRBD1 (6 bases). Germline V lookup: CDR1 SGHVS, CDR2 FQNEAQ. V was cut by 5 bases and J by 4 bases, with 14 bases left in between. The CDR3 is made up of 15 amino acids. The CDR3 reads CASSPQGSVTGELFF. The CDR3 DNA sequence: TGTGCCAGCAGCCCTCAGGGGTCGGTCACCGGGGAGCTGTTTTTT.

This clonotype was counted at least ten times. The genes are TRBV11-2 and TRBJ2-7; D is possibly TRBD1 (6 bases). The CDR3 runs 14 residues. The germline CDR1 and CDR2 sequences are SGHAT and FQNNGV. V gave up 4 bases and J gave up 3 bases, with 13 bases separating them. The chain's CDR3 is CASSSHTGLYEQYF. The CDR3 DNA sequence: TGTGCCAGCAGCTCCCACACAGGGCTCTACGAGCAGTACTTC.

Turning to this clonotype: A much larger clone is a single base away; this may be a read error. This rearrangement joins TRBV20-1 to TRBJ2-7; D not resolved. Trimming shortened V by 4 bases and J by 2 bases, and 18 bases separated the two germline ends. Germline CDR1 DFQATT, CDR2 SNEGSKA (reference sequence). CDR3 length: 15 residues. CDR3 protein: CSATPGRGSPYEQYF. The CDR3 coding sequence is TGCAGTGCTACCCCCGGACGTGGCAGCCCCTACGAGCAGTACTTC.

The table lists this clonotype with many counts. This chain uses TRBV3-1 with TRBJ2-6; TRBD1 might be the D (6 bases). V was shortened by 6 bases and J by 2 bases, with 8 bases between the two germline ends. This CDR3 spans 14 amino acids. CDR1 and CDR2 from the germline V gene are LGHDT and YNNKEL (reference sequence). DNA of the CDR3: TGTGCCAGCAGGCACAGGGCTGGGGCCAACGTCCTGACTTTC. This encodes CASRHRAGANVLTF.